The 17 T cell receptor beta chains given below trace back to one sample, sequenced in a study of cytomegalovirus exposure and HLA in healthy donors. Both 60 Vbeta primers and 13 Jbeta primers went into the PCR. Assay: immunoSEQ multiplex PCR; the TCRdb copy retains only in-frame clones and omits some. The sample includes hundreds of thousands of clones, roughly 90% of them seen just once. The sequenced sample consisted of PBMCs. These receptors were obtained from a woman under 30 in good health and CMV-seronegative.

The chain employs TRBV19 and TRBJ1-2; D perhaps matches TRBD1 (5 bases). There are 13 residues in the CDR3. The V gene lost 3 bases and the J gene lost 5 bases, with 10 bases spanning the gap. Germline V gene lookup returns CDR1 LNHDA and CDR2 SQIVND (reference sequence). In DNA, the CDR3 is TGTGCCAGTAGTATGGGGGGGAAGTATGGCTACACCTTC. Encoded protein: CASSMGGKYGYTF.

V gene TRBV7-9 combines with J gene TRBJ2-2, with D tentatively TRBD1 (6 bases). V was trimmed by 4 bases and J by 4 bases, leaving 10 bases between them. This CDR3 contains 14 residues. Germline V gene lookup returns CDR1 SEHNR and CDR2 FQNEAQ (reference sequence). In nucleotides, the CDR3 is TGTGCCAGCAGCTCAGGGGTTAGCACCGGGGAGCTGTTTTTT. It encodes CASSSGVSTGELFF.

This clone was found once. The rearrangement links TRBV6-1 to TRBJ2-1, with 11 bases that match TRBD2. From germline, CDR1 is MNHNS and CDR2 SASEGT. Trimming cost V 6 bases and J 6 bases; bases outside gene matches: 7. This CDR3 has 15 amino acids. DNA for the CDR3: TGTGCCAGCAGGTTTAGCGGGGGGGCTGCCAATGAGCAGTTCTTC. This translates into CASRFSGGAANEQFF.

This clone has just a few counts. CDR3 sequence reads: CASGAGSNNEQFF. The CDR3 nucleotides are TGTGCCAGCGGAGCGGGTTCGAACAATGAGCAGTTCTTC. V gene TRBV5-4 combines with J gene TRBJ2-1; a weak D match, TRBD2 (6 bases). This CDR3 spans 13 amino acids. Germline V gene lookup returns CDR1 SGHNT and CDR2 YYREEE (reference sequence). V was pared by 7 bases and J by 5 bases, with 13 bases between.

The chain combines TRBV7-3 with TRBJ2-6; a weak D match, TRBD2 (6 bases). V gave up 3 bases and J gave up 3 bases, with 9 bases separating them. The CDR3 covers 15 residues. Germline values: CDR1 SGHTA, CDR2 FQGTGA. The DNA of the CDR3 is TGTGCCAGCAGCTTGGAGGGGCTTGGGGCCAACGTCCTGACTTTC. As protein: CASSLEGLGANVLTF.

V usage is TRBV6-5 and J usage is TRBJ1-2; D not resolved. Per the germline V gene, CDR1 is MNHEY and CDR2 is SVGAGI. The V and J ends lost 5 bases and 0 bases respectively, with 10 bases between them. The CDR3 totals 14 residues. The CDR3, as DNA: TGTGCCAGCAGTGTTATCGGGGCTAACTATGGCTACACCTTC. Protein product: CASSVIGANYGYTF.

This chain connects TRBV7-9 to TRBJ1-1; no firm D call. Trimming pared 0 bases from V and 7 bases from J, leaving 15 bases between. From germline, CDR1 is SEHNR and CDR2 FQNEAQ (reference sequence). The CDR3 is 15 amino acids. For the CDR3, the DNA is TGTGCCAGCAGCTTAGCTGCTTTGGGAGGCGATGAAGCTTTCTTT. It encodes CASSLAALGGDEAFF.

DNA for the CDR3: TGTGCCACCAAGTCGGCTAGCGGAAGATTGGACTACAATGAGCAGTTCTTC. Translation gives CATKSASGRLDYNEQFF. The rearrangement uses TRBV10-3 and TRBJ2-1; 7 nucleotides agree with TRBD2. V dropped 10 bases and J dropped 3; count of bases not matched to a gene: 18. In germline, CDR1 is ENHRY, CDR2 SYGVKD. The CDR3 totals 17 residues.

V usage is TRBV4-3 and J usage is TRBJ2-2; D perhaps matches TRBD2 (5 bases). This CDR3 contains 16 residues. The V end lost 4 bases, the J end lost 3 bases, and 15 bases lay between the germline ends. CDR1 and CDR2 from the germline V gene are LGHNA and YSLEER. The chain's CDR3 is CASSPDAGVDTGELFF. The CDR3 region has the DNA TGCGCCAGCAGCCCGGACGCCGGGGTCGACACCGGGGAGCTGTTTTTT.

This chain's CDR3 is CASRGEQGAVDTQYF. The CDR3 DNA reads as TGTGCCAGCAGGGGAGAACAGGGGGCGGTGGATACGCAGTATTTT. The chain combines TRBV2 with TRBJ2-3, with 9 nucleotides matching TRBD1. This CDR3 has 15 amino acids. Per the germline V gene, CDR1 is SNHLY and CDR2 is FYNNEI. The V segment lost 6 bases and the J segment 6 bases; nucleotides outside the gene matches: 10.

This sequence joins TRBV7-9 and TRBJ1-5, with D possibly being TRBD1 (6 bases). Germline assignment: CDR1 SEHNR and CDR2 FQNEAQ (reference sequence). With 8 bases removed from V and 7 bases from J, the gap between germline ends came to 15 bases. There are 13 residues in the CDR3. The CDR3: CASGGAGRQPQHF. The CDR3 bases are TGTGCCAGCGGGGGGGCCGGCAGACAGCCCCAGCATTTT.

The genes are TRBV11-3 and TRBJ1-1; TRBD1 might be the D (5 bases). Trimming shortened V by 5 bases and J by 10 bases, and 32 bases separated the two germline ends. Germline assignment: CDR1 SGHNT and CDR2 YENEEA. The CDR3 is 18 amino acids. CDR3 nucleotide sequence: TGTGCCAGCAGCGTTTGGGGTGACGACGCGGGGCCACGGCTGGGAGCTTTCTTT. Its protein product is CASSVWGDDAGPRLGAFF.

The chain links TRBV2 to TRBJ2-2; D is undetermined. CDR3 size: 11 residues. Germline CDR1 reads SNHLY; CDR2 reads FYNNEI. Trimming removed 8 bases at V and 4 bases at J, with 5 bases between. CDR3 sequence reads: CASSVTGELFF. The CDR3 DNA is TGTGCCAGCTCCGTCACCGGGGAGCTGTTTTTT.

The V call is TRBV10-3, the J call TRBJ2-6; D may be TRBD1 (5 bases). From germline, CDR1 is ENHRY and CDR2 SYGVKD. The germline V and J ends were trimmed by 2 bases and 0 bases, with 11 bases remaining between them. CDR3 length: 17 amino acids. The CDR3 DNA reads TGTGCCATCAGTGAGCAGGGTCCTAGCTCTGGGGCCAACGTCCTGACTTTC. Protein product: CAISEQGPSSGANVLTF.

Here the CDR3 DNA reads TGTGCCACGCTCCCATTTAGCGGGAGGTCGCATGAGCAGTTCTTC. Protein sequence: CATLPFSGRSHEQFF. This chain joins TRBV18 and TRBJ2-1, with TRBD2 matching 10 bases. CDR3 length: 15 residues. The germline CDR1 and CDR2 sequences are KGHSH and LQKENI. The trim removed 10 bases at V and 8 bases at J, leaving 14 bases unmatched.

CDR3 nucleotides: TGCGCCAGCAGAGATGGACAGGGGGGAAAGGATACGCAGTATTTT. Translation: CASRDGQGGKDTQYF. The rearrangement uses TRBV10-1 and TRBJ2-3; 10 bases map to TRBD1. CDR3 length: 15 amino acids. Germline-derived CDR1 and CDR2 are WNHNN and SYGVQD (reference sequence). The V and J ends lost 6 bases and 6 bases, in that order; junction bases with no gene match: 9.

In this sample, this clone turned up a few times. The chain uses TRBV2 and TRBJ1-2; a weak D match, TRBD1 (5 bases). This CDR3 region has 14 residues. Trimming stripped 4 bases from V and 5 bases from J, with 14 bases between. The germline gives CDR1 SNHLY, CDR2 FYNNEI. The CDR3 nucleotides read TGTGCCAGCAGTGGAAGGGCGGGGGGTTATGGCTACACCTTC. Its translation is CASSGRAGGYGYTF.